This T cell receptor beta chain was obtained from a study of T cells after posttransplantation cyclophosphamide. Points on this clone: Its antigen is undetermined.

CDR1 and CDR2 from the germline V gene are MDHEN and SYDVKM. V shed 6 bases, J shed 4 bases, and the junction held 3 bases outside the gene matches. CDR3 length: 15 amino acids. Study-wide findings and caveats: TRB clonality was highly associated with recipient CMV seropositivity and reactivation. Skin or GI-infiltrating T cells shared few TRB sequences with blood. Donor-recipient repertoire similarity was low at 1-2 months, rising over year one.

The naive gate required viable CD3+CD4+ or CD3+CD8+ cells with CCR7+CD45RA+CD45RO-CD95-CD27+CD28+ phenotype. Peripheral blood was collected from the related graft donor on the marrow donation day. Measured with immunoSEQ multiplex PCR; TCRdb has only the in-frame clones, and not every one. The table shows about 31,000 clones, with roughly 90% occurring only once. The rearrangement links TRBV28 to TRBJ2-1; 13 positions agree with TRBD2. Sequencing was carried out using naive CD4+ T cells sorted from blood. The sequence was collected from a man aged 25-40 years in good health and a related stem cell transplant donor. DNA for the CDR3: TGTGCCAGCAGCTTGGGACTAGCGGGGTACAATGAGCAGTTCTTC. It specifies CASSLGLAGYNEQFF.